The rows below give T cell receptor beta chains drawn from one sample of a study of T-cell memory formation after mild COVID-19. From the 5' RACE reads, TCRdb called clonotypes with MiXCR, one entry per CDR3 protein. The table includes some 150,000 distinct CDR3 sequences, 15% to 20% detected once. Sequenced sample: PBMCs or a T cell subset sorted from them (not recorded which). Receptors originate from an adult woman who had mild COVID-19 (a few samples of this study predate the infection). Cell type and time point are not known. The conserved cysteine and the conserved F or W are not part of the CDR3 here. Each record gives: V gene, J gene, CDR3 protein.

>TRBV2|TRBJ2-7
ASKTGGGYEQY
>TRBV6-6|TRBJ2-3
ASRGQGRGTDTQY
>TRBV2|TRBJ2-1
ASSSDRGRDNEQF
>TRBV5-1|TRBJ1-5
ASSLGEGASGNQPQH
>TRBV27|TRBJ1-6
ASSLAAVTGPYNSPLH
>TRBV7-2|TRBJ2-7
ASSMVLAAAHEQY
>TRBV3-1|TRBJ1-5
ASSHTGGIQPQH
>TRBV27|TRBJ1-2
ASSFSTGNGYT
>TRBV7-2|TRBJ1-1
ASSSRTGGNEAF
>TRBV5-1|TRBJ1-1
ASSQTDRVGTEAF
>TRBV12-3/TRBV12-4|TRBJ2-2
ASTTTGELF
>TRBV12-3/TRBV12-4|TRBJ2-2
ASSLGQKNTGELF
>TRBV7-8|TRBJ1-3
ASRGHSGNTIY
>TRBV5-1|TRBJ2-1
ASSSPTLAETYNEQF
>TRBV3-1|TRBJ1-1
ASSQDWGNTEAF
>TRBV5-1|TRBJ1-2
ASSLVGQGSYGYT